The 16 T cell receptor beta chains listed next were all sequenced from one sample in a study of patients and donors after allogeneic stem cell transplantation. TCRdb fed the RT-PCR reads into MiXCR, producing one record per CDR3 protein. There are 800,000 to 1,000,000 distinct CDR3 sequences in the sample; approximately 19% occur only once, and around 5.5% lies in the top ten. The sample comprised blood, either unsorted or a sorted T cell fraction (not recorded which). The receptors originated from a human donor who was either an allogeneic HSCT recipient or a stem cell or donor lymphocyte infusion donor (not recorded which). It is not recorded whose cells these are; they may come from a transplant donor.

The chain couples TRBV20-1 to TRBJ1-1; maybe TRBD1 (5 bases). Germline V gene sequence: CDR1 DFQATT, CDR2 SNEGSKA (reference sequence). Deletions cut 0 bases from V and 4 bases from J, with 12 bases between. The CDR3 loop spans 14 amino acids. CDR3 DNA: TGCAGTGCTAGAGACCCGGGGGTGGGCACTGAAGCTTTCTTT. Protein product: CSARDPGVGTEAFF.

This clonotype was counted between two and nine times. CDR3 nucleotide sequence: TGTGCCAGCAGCTTAGTCAGGGTCTCCTACGAGCAGTACTTC. It codes for CASSLVRVSYEQYF. V and J are TRBV7-8 and TRBJ2-7; D may be TRBD1 (5 bases). CDR1 is SGHVS and CDR2 is FQNEAQ in the germline V gene. CDR3 length: 14 residues. Trimming removed 1 base at V and 0 bases at J, with 7 bases between.

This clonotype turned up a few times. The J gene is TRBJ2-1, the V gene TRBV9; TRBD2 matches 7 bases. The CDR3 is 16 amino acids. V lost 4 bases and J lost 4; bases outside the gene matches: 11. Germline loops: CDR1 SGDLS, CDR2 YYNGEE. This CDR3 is CASSLTPDGRYNEQFF. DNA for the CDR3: TGTGCCAGCAGCTTAACCCCTGACGGGAGGTACAATGAGCAGTTCTTC.

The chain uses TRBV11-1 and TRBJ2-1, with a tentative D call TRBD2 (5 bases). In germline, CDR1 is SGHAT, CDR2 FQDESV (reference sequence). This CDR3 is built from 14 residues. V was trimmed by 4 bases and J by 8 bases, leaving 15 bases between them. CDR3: CASSYAGEGYEQFF. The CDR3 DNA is TGTGCCAGCAGCTACGCCGGGGAAGGTTATGAGCAGTTCTTC.

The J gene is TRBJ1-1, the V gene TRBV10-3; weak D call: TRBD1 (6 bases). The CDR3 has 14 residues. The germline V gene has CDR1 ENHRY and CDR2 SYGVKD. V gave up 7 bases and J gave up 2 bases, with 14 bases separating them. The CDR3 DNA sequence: TGTGCCATCACCGGGAGGGGGGGAAACACTGAAGCTTTCTTT. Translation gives CAITGRGGNTEAFF.

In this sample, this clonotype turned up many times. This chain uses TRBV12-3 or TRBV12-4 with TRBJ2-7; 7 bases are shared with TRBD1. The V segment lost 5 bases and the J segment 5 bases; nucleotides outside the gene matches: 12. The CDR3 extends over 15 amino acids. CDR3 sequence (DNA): TGTGCCAGCAGTGCGTCAGGGGGTATCATCGACGAGCAGTACTTC. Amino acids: CASSASGGIIDEQYF.

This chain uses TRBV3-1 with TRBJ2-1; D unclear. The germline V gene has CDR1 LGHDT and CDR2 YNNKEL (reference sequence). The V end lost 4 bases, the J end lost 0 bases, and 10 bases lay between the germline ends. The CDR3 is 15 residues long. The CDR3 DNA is TGTGCCAGCAGCCGCCCGTGGAGCTCCTACAATGAGCAGTTCTTC. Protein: CASSRPWSSYNEQFF.

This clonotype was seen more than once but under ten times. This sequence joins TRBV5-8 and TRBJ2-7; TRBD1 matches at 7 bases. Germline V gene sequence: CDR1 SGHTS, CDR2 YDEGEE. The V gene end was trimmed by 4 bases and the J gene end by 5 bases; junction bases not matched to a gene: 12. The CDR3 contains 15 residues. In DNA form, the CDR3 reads TGTGCCAGCAGCCTCAGAGTAAGGGGGCCACACGAGCAGTACTTC. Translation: CASSLRVRGPHEQYF. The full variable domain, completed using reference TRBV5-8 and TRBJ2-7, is EAGVTQSPTHLIKTRGQQATLRCSPISGHTSVYWYQQALGLGLQFLLWYDEGEERNRGNFPPRFSGRQFPNYSSELNVNALELEDSALYLCASSLRVRGPHEQYFGPGTRLTVT.

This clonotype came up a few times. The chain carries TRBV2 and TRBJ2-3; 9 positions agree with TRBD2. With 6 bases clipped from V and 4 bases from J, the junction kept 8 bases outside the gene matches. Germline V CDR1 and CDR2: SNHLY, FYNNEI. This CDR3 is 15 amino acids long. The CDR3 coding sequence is TGTGCCAGCAGGCTCCTAGCGGGAAACGCAGATACGCAGTATTTT. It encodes CASRLLAGNADTQYF. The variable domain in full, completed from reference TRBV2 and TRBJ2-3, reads EPEVTQTPSHQVTQMGQEVILRCVPISNHLYFYWYRQILGQKVEFLVSFYNNEISEKSEIFDDQFSVERPDGSNFTLKIRSTKLEDSAMYFCASRLLAGNADTQYFGPGTRLTVL.

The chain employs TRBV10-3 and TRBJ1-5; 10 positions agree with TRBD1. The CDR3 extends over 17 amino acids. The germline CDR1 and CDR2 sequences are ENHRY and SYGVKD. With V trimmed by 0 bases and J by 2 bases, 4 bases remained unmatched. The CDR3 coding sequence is TGTGCCATCAGTGAGTCGAAGGGACAGGGGCGCAATCAGCCCCAGCATTTT. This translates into CAISESKGQGRNQPQHF.

The CDR3 here is CSAASWDNSYEQYF. CDR3 DNA sequence: TGCAGTGCTGCCTCATGGGACAACTCCTACGAGCAGTACTTC. The chain combines TRBV20-1 with TRBJ2-7, with D possibly TRBD1 on 6 matching bases. Germline V gene lookup returns CDR1 DFQATT and CDR2 SNEGSKA (reference sequence). The CDR3 length is 14 residues. Trimming stripped 5 bases from V and 0 bases from J, with 14 bases between.

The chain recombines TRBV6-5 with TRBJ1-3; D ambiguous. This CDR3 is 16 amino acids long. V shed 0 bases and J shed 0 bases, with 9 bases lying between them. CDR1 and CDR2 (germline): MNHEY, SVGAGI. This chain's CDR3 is CASSYSSGRSGNTIYF. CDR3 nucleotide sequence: TGTGCCAGCAGTTACTCAAGCGGGCGCTCTGGAAACACCATATATTTT.

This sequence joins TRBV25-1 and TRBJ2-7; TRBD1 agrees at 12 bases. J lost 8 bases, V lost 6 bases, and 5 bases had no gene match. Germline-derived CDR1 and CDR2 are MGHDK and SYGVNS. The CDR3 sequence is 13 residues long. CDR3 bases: TGTGCCAGCAGGAAGGGACAGGGGGCTAAGCAGTACTTC. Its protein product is CASRKGQGAKQYF.

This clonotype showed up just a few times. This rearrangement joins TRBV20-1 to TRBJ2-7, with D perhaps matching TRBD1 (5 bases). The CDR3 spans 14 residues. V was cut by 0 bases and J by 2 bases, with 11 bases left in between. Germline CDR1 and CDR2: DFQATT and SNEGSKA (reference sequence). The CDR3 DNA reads TGCAGTGCTAGAGATCGCAGGGCAGCCTACGAGCAGTACTTC. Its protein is CSARDRRAAYEQYF.

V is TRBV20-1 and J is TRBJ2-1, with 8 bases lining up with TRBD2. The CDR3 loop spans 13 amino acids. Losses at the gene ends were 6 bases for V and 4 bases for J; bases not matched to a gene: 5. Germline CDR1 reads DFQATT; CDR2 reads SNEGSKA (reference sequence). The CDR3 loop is CSAGSGIYNEQFF. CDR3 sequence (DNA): TGCAGTGCGGGTAGCGGGATTTACAATGAGCAGTTCTTC.

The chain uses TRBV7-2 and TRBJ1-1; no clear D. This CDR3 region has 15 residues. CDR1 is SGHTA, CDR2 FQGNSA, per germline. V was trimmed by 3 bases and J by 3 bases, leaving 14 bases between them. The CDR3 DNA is TGTGCCAGCAGCTTTGATCCGGGGTGGCACACTGAAGCTTTCTTT. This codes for CASSFDPGWHTEAFF.